This TCR beta chain was profiled in a study of response to subunit inactivated influenza vaccine. General study findings and limits: The authors proposed limited new T cell recruitment per seasonal influenza vaccination.

This clonotype showed up just a few times. Its antigen is undetermined. This CDR3 has 13 amino acids. Germline V gene data show CDR1 as LGHDT and CDR2 as YNNKEL (reference sequence). Trimming removed 4 bases at V and 10 bases at J, with 16 bases between. TCRdb re-called the RT-PCR reads with MiXCR, one entry per CDR3 protein. Of roughly 700,000 distinct CDR3 sequences in the sample, around 14% are singletons; the top ten hold 6% to 8%. The chain employs TRBV3-1 and TRBJ1-1; tentative D call: TRBD1 (6 bases). The receptor comes from a man between 45 and 60 years old who received an inactivated influenza vaccine. The sequencing here drew on PBMCs from blood, taken 14 days before vaccination. Here the CDR3 reads CASSPRGRWGAFF. CDR3 sequence (DNA): TGTGCCAGCAGCCCCAGGGGCCGGTGGGGAGCTTTCTTT.